A selection of T cell receptor beta chains follows, all from one sample in a study of CD8 T cells in Susac syndrome. Each CDR3 protein is one row after TCRdb ran MiXCR on the immunoSEQ multiplex PCR reads. Altogether 200,000 to 300,000 distinct CDR3 sequences are present, 90% to 96% being singletons, with the ten largest covering about 0.1%. Specimen: CD4+ T cells from PBMCs. The receptors derive from a human donor with Susac syndrome. Both conserved end residues are part of each CDR3.

cdr3_aa j_call v_call
CASSESPFGGQETQYF TRBJ2-5 TRBV25-1
CSVEMKGGGGGYTF TRBJ1-2 TRBV29-1
CSVQQSQDTEAFF TRBJ1-1 TRBV29-1
CSVRPQGSRTQYF TRBJ2-5 TRBV29-1
CSVARRAEPNEQFF TRBJ2-1 TRBV29-1
CSARERGSHPGGPDTQYF TRBJ2-3 TRBV20-1
CASSLGFRAYGYTF TRBJ1-2 TRBV12-3/TRBV12-4
CASSVGVNEQFF TRBJ2-1 TRBV6-4
CSVDTAGQAFF TRBJ1-1 TRBV29-1
CAWASGYGLAEAFF TRBJ1-1 TRBV30
CSAQYIHEQFF TRBJ2-1 TRBV20-1
CSANPGNTIYF TRBJ1-3 TRBV29-1
CASSPDGTNTGELFF TRBJ2-2 TRBV5-4
CASSHRQGRLSNEQFF TRBJ2-1 TRBV11-1
CASSLLGQDYNEQFF TRBJ2-1 TRBV14
CASMGQGARYTF TRBJ1-2 TRBV25-1
CASTPAGEWNEQFF TRBJ2-1 TRBV2
CASTPRGGISGANVLTF TRBJ2-6 TRBV6-2/TRBV6-3
CASSPAGQGGPEQFF TRBJ2-1 TRBV18
CASSQVKQDPEAFF TRBJ1-1 TRBV14
CASSSSGLAGVSYEQYF TRBJ2-7 TRBV7-9
CASSLSHTGELFF TRBJ2-2 TRBV9
CASSQDAAPADGYTF TRBJ1-2 TRBV3-1
CASSRTLAGGIDTQYF TRBJ2-3 TRBV9
CASSRPWGEQFF TRBJ2-1 TRBV7-2
CASRTTLYGYTF TRBJ1-2 TRBV27
CASSLVTGIPYEQYF TRBJ2-7 TRBV12-3/TRBV12-4
CSGLAGGPETQYF TRBJ2-5 TRBV20-1
CSAAPGTSYQYF TRBJ2-5 TRBV20-1
CAWSSGPRRRYGYTF TRBJ1-2 TRBV30
CASMGPENTEAFF TRBJ1-1 TRBV5-1
CAISERGRLWETQYF TRBJ2-5 TRBV10-3
CSAISGADTQYF TRBJ2-3 TRBV20-1
CASSGDRNTEAFF TRBJ1-1 TRBV2
CATPPLFQRESNEQFF TRBJ2-1 TRBV15
CASSRSIQLGTRVVEQYF TRBJ2-7 TRBV4-2
CASSWAGLAGVYNEQFF TRBJ2-1 TRBV5-1
CAISPRGETQYF TRBJ2-5 TRBV10-3
CASSAAGSRTDTQYF TRBJ2-3 TRBV2
CASSIIEDQETQYF TRBJ2-5 TRBV19
CATSPGQNYGYTF TRBJ1-2 TRBV15
CASSYSRVGTEAFF TRBJ1-1 TRBV6-5
CASSLAGSGSNEQYF TRBJ2-7 TRBV7-2
CSAAQRTSGRTGTDTQYF TRBJ2-3 TRBV20-1
CASSSLSGLGGNTIYF TRBJ1-3 TRBV28
CATSPGTGLFNQPQHF TRBJ1-5 TRBV15
CASSPTGAQETQYF TRBJ2-5 TRBV18
CASSLGGRGSTEAFF TRBJ1-1 TRBV5-4
CASSQADHPGYGYTF TRBJ1-2 TRBV14
CSVEEGSGNTIYF TRBJ1-3 TRBV29-1
CSVPPRETRASYEQYF TRBJ2-7 TRBV29-1
CASSYGGAPSYEQYF TRBJ2-7 TRBV28
CASRMTGIETQYF TRBJ2-5 TRBV12-3/TRBV12-4
CAWSVQGGIGYTF TRBJ1-2 TRBV30
CANEPITYEQYF TRBJ2-7 TRBV6-5